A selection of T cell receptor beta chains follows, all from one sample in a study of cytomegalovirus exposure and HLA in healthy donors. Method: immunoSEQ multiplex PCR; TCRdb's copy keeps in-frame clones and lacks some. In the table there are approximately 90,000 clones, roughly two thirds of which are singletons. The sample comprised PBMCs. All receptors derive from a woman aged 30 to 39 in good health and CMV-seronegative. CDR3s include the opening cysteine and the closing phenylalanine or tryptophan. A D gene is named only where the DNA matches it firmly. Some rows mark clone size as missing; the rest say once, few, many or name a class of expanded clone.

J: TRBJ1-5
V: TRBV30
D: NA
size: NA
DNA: TGTGCCTGGGAGGAGGGGCTCAATCAGCCCCAGCATTTT
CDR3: CAWEEGLNQPQHF

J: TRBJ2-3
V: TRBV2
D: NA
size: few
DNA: TGTGCCAGCAGCGGGGGTGGGGCGCCGGATACGCAGTATTTT
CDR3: CASSGGGAPDTQYF

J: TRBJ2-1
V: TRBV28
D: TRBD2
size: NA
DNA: TGTGCCAGCAGTCCGATTAGCGGGGGGGCCATGCATGAGCAGTTCTTC
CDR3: CASSPISGGAMHEQFF

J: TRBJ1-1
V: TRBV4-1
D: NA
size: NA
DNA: TGCGCCAGCAGCCAGTACAGGTTAGGGGGCACTGAAGCTTTCTTT
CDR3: CASSQYRLGGTEAFF

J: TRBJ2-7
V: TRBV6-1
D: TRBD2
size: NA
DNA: TGTGCCAGCAGTGAAGTAATACTAGCGGGGGGTCACGAGCAGTACTTC
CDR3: CASSEVILAGGHEQYF

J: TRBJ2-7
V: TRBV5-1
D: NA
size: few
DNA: TGCGCCAGCAGCTGGAGGGCAGGGGGGTCCTACGAGCAGTACTTC
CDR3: CASSWRAGGSYEQYF

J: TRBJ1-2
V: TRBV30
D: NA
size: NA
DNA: TGTGCCTGGAGCCCGGGGGGAACTAACTATGGCTACACCTTC
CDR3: CAWSPGGTNYGYTF

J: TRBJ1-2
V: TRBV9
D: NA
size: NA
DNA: TGTGCCAGCAGCGTAGGGACAGCCCTGGTCTATGGCTACACCTTC
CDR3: CASSVGTALVYGYTF

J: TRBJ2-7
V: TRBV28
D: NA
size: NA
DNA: TGTGCCAGCAGTCCCCCAGGTCCGACGGGGGTTTACGAGCAGTACTTC
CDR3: CASSPPGPTGVYEQYF

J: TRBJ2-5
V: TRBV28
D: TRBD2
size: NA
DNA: TGTGCCAGCAGTTTACAGGGGGGGGTCTGGACTAGCGGGTACCAAGAGACCCAGTACTTC
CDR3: CASSLQGGVWTSGYQETQYF

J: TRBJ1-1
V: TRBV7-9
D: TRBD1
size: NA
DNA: TGTGCCAGCAACATACCGGGACAGGGGCAATGGAACACTGAAGCTTTCTTT
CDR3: CASNIPGQGQWNTEAFF

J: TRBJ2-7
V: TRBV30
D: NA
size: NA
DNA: TGTGCCTGCTGGTCACAGGGAGTTTACGAGCAGTACTTC
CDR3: CACWSQGVYEQYF

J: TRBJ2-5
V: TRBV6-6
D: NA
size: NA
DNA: TGTGCCACCGTACAAGAGACCCAGTACTTC
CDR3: CATVQETQYF

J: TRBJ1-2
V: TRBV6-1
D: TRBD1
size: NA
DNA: TGTGCCAGCAGGGACGGCGGGACAGGCTATGGCTACACCTTC
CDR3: CASRDGGTGYGYTF

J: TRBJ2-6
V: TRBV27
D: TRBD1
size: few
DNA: TGTGCCAGCAGTCTCCGGACAGGGGGGAACTCTGGGGCCAACGTCCTGACTTTC
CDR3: CASSLRTGGNSGANVLTF

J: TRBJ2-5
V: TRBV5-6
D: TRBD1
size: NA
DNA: TGTGCCAGCAGCCAGTTCACAGGGGAGTACCAAGAGACCCAGTACTTC
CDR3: CASSQFTGEYQETQYF

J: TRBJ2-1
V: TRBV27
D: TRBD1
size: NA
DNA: TGTGCCAGCAGTTTATGGGGACAGGGGATCTACAATGAGCAGTTCTTC
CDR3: CASSLWGQGIYNEQFF

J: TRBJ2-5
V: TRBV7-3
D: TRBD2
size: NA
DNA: TGTGCCAGCAGCTTCGGGGGAGCGGGAGGAGAGACCCAGTACTTC
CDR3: CASSFGGAGGETQYF

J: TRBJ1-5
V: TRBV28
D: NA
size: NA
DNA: TGTGCCAGCAGTTTACAGGCGCAGCCCCAGCATTTT
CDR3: CASSLQAQPQHF

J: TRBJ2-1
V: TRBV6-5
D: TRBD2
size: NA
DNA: TGTGCCAGCAGTCTAGCGGGAGGAAACAATGAGCAGTTCTTC
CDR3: CASSLAGGNNEQFF

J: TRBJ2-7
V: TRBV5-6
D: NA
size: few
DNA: TGTGCCAGCAGCTTAGGGGTAAGAGACGAGCAGTACTTC
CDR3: CASSLGVRDEQYF

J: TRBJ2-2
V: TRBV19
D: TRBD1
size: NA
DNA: TGTGCCAGTTTGACAGGGTCGGACACCGGGGAGCTGTTTTTT
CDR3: CASLTGSDTGELFF

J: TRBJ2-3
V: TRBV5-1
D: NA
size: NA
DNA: TGCGCCAGCAGCTGGGTCGGGGGCACAGATACGCAGTATTTT
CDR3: CASSWVGGTDTQYF

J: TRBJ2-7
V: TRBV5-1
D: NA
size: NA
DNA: TGCGCCAGCAGCTTGGTACCGAGCTCCTACGAGCAGTACTTC
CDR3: CASSLVPSSYEQYF

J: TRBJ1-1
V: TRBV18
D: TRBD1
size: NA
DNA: TGTGCCAGCTCATCGCGGGGTGCAGGGGGAGTCATGGGCACTGAAGCTTTCTTT
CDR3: CASSSRGAGGVMGTEAFF

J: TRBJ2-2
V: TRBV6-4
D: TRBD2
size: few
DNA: TGTGCCAGCAGCGAGGGACTAGCGGGACTAACCGGGGAGCTGTTTTTT
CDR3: CASSEGLAGLTGELFF

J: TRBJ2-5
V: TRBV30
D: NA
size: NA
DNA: TGTGCCTGGAGTGGTGGGGGCAGGGTGGAGACCCAGTACTTC
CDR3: CAWSGGGRVETQYF

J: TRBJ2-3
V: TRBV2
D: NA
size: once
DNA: TGTGCCAGCCTCGACAGTCGGTCTAGCACAGATACGCAGTATTTT
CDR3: CASLDSRSSTDTQYF

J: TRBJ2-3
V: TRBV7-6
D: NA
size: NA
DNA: TGTGCCAGCAGCTTCGGCGGAAGGGGGACAGATACGCAGTATTTT
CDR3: CASSFGGRGTDTQYF

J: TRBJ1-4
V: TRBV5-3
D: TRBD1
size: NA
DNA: TGTGCCAGAAGCTGGGGGAGCGACAGGGATGAAAAACTGTTTTTT
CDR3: CARSWGSDRDEKLFF

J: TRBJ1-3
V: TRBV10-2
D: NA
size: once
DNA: TGCGCCAGCGGGGATAGCGGCCCCTCTGGAAACACCATATATTTT
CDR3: CASGDSGPSGNTIYF

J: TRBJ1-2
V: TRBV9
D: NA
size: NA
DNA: TGTGCCAGCAGCGTAATGGGCAGGGGCAATGGCTACACCTTC
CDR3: CASSVMGRGNGYTF